What follows are 18 T cell receptor beta chains derived from one specimen sequenced in a study of shared clonotypes between healthy human individuals. Sequencing was performed with immunoSEQ multiplex PCR; in TCRdb, only in-frame clones are kept and a portion is missing. The repertoire includes roughly 2.4 million clones, under 97% of them detected once, and 0.13% sits in the top ten. Sample: naive CD4+ T cells sorted from blood. Subset described: CD45RA+ positively selected. The receptors here all came from a man between 18 and 35 years old in good health.

J is TRBJ1-2 and V is TRBV29-1; D is possibly TRBD1 (5 bases). CDR1 and CDR2 from the germline V gene are SQVTM and ANQGSEA. The ends were cut back, 4 bases at V and 7 bases at J, with 10 bases in the middle. The CDR3 sequence is 11 residues long. The CDR3 sequence is CSVGGGVGYTF. The CDR3 DNA is TGCAGCGTTGGCGGAGGGGTTGGCTACACCTTC.

The V and J genes are TRBV6-1 and TRBJ1-4; no clear D gene. This CDR3 has 12 amino acids. V lost 10 bases and J lost 5, with 11 bases in between. Germline loops: CDR1 MNHNS, CDR2 SASEGT. CDR3 sequence reads: CATNLWNEKLFF. The CDR3 DNA is TGTGCCACCAACCTTTGGAATGAAAAACTGTTTTTT.

This chain uses TRBV15 with TRBJ2-3; D is possibly TRBD1 (5 bases). The V end was cut by 3 bases, the J end by 9 bases, with 31 bases between. The CDR3 is made up of 19 amino acids. Germline CDR1 and CDR2: LNHNV and YYDKDF (reference sequence). This CDR3 reads CATSSVPNRWSQILLTQYF. The CDR3 nucleotides read TGTGCCACCAGCAGCGTACCTAACAGGTGGTCACAGATACTATTAACGCAGTATTTT.

The rearrangement joins TRBV4-3 to TRBJ2-1; D is undetermined. The CDR3 sequence is 15 residues long. CDR1 is LGHNA and CDR2 is YSLEER in the germline V gene. V lost 0 bases, J lost 9 bases, and 15 bases lay in between. The CDR3 loop is CASSQDVGEYREQFF. CDR3 nucleotide sequence: TGCGCCAGCAGCCAAGACGTTGGAGAATATCGTGAGCAGTTCTTC.

This chain joins TRBV5-6 and TRBJ2-3; D is perhaps TRBD1 or TRBD2 (5 bases each). CDR1 is SGHDT and CDR2 is YYEEEE in the germline V gene. Between the trimmed V and J ends, which lost 3 bases and 8 bases, there was a span of 16 bases. The CDR3 contains 14 residues. The CDR3 region is CASSSRAGAGTQYF. CDR3 nucleotide sequence: TGTGCCAGCAGCTCCAGGGCAGGCGCGGGTACGCAGTATTTT.

This chain connects TRBV7-2 to TRBJ1-1, with 12 nucleotides matching TRBD1. J was trimmed by 4 bases and V by 2 bases; bases with no gene match: 5. CDR1 is SGHTA and CDR2 is FQGNSA in the germline V gene. This CDR3 region has 16 residues. For the CDR3, the DNA is TGTGCCAGCAGCTTAAGGGACAGGGGGCGGATCACTGAAGCTTTCTTT. Its translation: CASSLRDRGRITEAFF.

The chain employs TRBV9 and TRBJ2-7, with D possibly TRBD1 on 5 matching bases. The CDR3 loop spans 15 amino acids. CDR1 is SGDLS and CDR2 is YYNGEE in the germline V gene. Trimming stripped 4 bases from V and 7 bases from J, with 21 bases between. The DNA for the CDR3 is TGTGCCAGCAGCCCACAGGCAGGCACCTCTTCGGAGCAGTACTTC. Translating gives CASSPQAGTSSEQYF.

This chain links TRBV6-6 with TRBJ1-2; D not resolved. Germline V gene sequence: CDR1 MNHNY, CDR2 SVGAGI (reference sequence). The CDR3 covers 15 residues. V lost 3 bases and J lost 2, with 13 bases in between. The CDR3 nucleotides read TGTGCCAGCAGTTATCAAGGACGCCGGAACTATGGCTACACCTTC. This codes for CASSYQGRRNYGYTF.

This chain connects TRBV9 to TRBJ2-7; D remains ambiguous. The CDR3 consists of 13 residues. V dropped 4 bases and J dropped 1 base, with 9 bases sitting between them. The germline gives CDR1 SGDLS, CDR2 YYNGEE. DNA for the CDR3: TGTGCCAGCAGCCCCGCCGGATCCTACGAGCAGTACTTC. This encodes CASSPAGSYEQYF.

V usage is TRBV19 and J usage is TRBJ1-6; the match to TRBD1 covers 10 bases. This CDR3 contains 14 residues. The J segment lost 11 bases and the V segment lost 6 bases, leaving 7 bases of the junction unmatched. Per germline, CDR1 LNHDA and CDR2 SQIVND (reference sequence). The CDR3 nucleotides read TGTGCCAGTAGGACAGGGGGCTTAAGAGCACCCCTCCACTTT. Translating it yields CASRTGGLRAPLHF.

The chain joins TRBV18 to TRBJ2-5; the match to TRBD1 covers 8 bases. The CDR3 spans 15 residues. V gave up 4 bases and J gave up 3 bases; unmatched junction bases: 7. Per germline, CDR1 KGHSH and CDR2 LQKENI. The CDR3 loop is CASSHQSDREETQYF. The CDR3 DNA is TGTGCCAGCTCACACCAGTCGGACAGGGAAGAGACCCAGTACTTC.

This clone was seen only once. The sample contains more than one DNA sequence encoding this CDR3. The rearrangement joins TRBV9 to TRBJ1-2, with 11 bases matching TRBD1. V gave up 4 bases and J gave up 4 bases; unmatched junction bases: 3. Germline V CDR1 and CDR2: SGDLS, YYNGEE. The CDR3 contains 14 residues. CDR3 bases: TGTGCCAGCAGCCCAGGGACAGGGGGCTATGGCTACACCTTC. Amino acid sequence: CASSPGTGGYGYTF.

This rearrangement joins TRBV5-1 to TRBJ1-3; D is ambiguous. This CDR3 has 14 amino acids. V lost 2 bases and J lost 3, with 9 bases in between. CDR1 SGHRS and CDR2 YFSETQ come from the germline V gene. In DNA form, the CDR3 reads TGCGCCAGCAGCTTTCGGGAGCTTGGAAACACCATATATTTT. It codes for CASSFRELGNTIYF.

DNA of the CDR3: TGTGCCAGCAGCTTGACCTCCGGGACGTTCTCCTACGAGCAGTACTTC. Translation: CASSLTSGTFSYEQYF. The J gene is TRBJ2-7, the V gene TRBV11-2; D might be TRBD1 or TRBD2, each matching 5 bases. This CDR3 has 16 amino acids. In germline, CDR1 is SGHAT, CDR2 FQNNGV. The germline V and J ends were trimmed by 3 bases and 0 bases, with 15 bases remaining between them. Filled out from reference TRBV11-2 and TRBJ2-7, the complete variable domain reads EAGVAQSPRYKIIEKRQSVAFWCNPISGHATLYWYQQILGQGPKLLIQFQNNGVVDDSQLPKDRFSAERLKGVDSTLKIQPAKLEDSAVYLCASSLTSGTFSYEQYFGPGTRLTVT.

The chain has TRBV18 and TRBJ2-7; D uncertain. The V end was cut by 0 bases, the J end by 4 bases, with 13 bases between. The CDR3 spans 15 residues. The V gene's germline CDR1 is KGHSH and CDR2 LQKENI. CDR3 nucleotide sequence: TGTGCCAGCTCACCACCGGGATTCTCCGCATACGAGCAGTACTTC. Translating it yields CASSPPGFSAYEQYF. Full variable domain (remainder filled in from reference TRBV18 and TRBJ2-7): NAGVMQNPRHLVRRRGQEARLRCSPMKGHSHVYWYRQLPEEGLKFMVYLQKENIIDESGMPKERFSAEFPKEGPSILRIQQVVRGDSAAYFCASSPPGFSAYEQYFGPGTRLTVT.

Remarks on this clone: One end of the junction fails to match germline, which may point to a read error. The V and J genes are TRBV6-1 and TRBJ1-1; no firm D call. CDR3 length equals 12 residues. Per the germline V gene, CDR1 is MNHNS and CDR2 is SASEGT. CDR3 DNA sequence: TGTGCCAGCATTGAAACGGGGTTTGAAGCTTTCTTT. Amino acids: CASIETGFEAFF.

This sequence joins TRBV9 and TRBJ2-3; D unclear. This CDR3 region has 12 residues. Germline CDR1 and CDR2: SGDLS and YYNGEE. The germline V and J ends were trimmed by 0 bases and 5 bases, with 4 bases remaining between them. DNA for the CDR3: TGTGCCAGCAGCGTAGGTCAAGATACGCAGTATTTT. It encodes CASSVGQDTQYF.

The chain is built from TRBV29-1 and TRBJ2-7; D gene uncertain. The CDR3 consists of 12 residues. Germline V gene data show CDR1 as SQVTM and CDR2 as ANQGSEA. Trimming removed 4 bases from V and 0 bases from J, with 7 bases in between. The CDR3 sequence is CSVGPTSYEQYF. For the CDR3, the DNA is TGCAGCGTTGGACCTACCTCCTACGAGCAGTACTTC.